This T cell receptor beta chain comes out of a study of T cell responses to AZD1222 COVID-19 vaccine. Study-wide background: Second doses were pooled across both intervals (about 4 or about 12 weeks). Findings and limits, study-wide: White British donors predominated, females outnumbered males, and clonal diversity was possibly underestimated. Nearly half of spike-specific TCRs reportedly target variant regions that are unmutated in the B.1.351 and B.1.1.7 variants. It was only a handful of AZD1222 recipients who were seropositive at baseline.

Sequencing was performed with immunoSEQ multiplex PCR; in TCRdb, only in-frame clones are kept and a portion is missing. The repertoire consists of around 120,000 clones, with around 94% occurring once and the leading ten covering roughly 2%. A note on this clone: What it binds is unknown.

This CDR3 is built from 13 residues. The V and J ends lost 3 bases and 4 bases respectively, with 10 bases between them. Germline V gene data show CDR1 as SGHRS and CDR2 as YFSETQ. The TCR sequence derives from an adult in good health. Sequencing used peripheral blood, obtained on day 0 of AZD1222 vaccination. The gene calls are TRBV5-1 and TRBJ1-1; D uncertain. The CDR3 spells CASSSQYGTEAFF. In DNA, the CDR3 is TGCGCCAGCAGCTCACAATATGGCACTGAAGCTTTCTTT.